These T cell receptor beta chains were read from a single sample in a study of cytomegalovirus exposure and HLA in healthy donors. Produced via immunoSEQ multiplex PCR; TCRdb's table is partial and in-frame only. The sample has some 150,000 clones, 74% seen once. Specimen: PBMCs. Source of these receptors: a man aged 30 to 39 in good health and CMV-seronegative. Each CDR3 is given with its conserved first and last residue. D genes are given only for firm matches. Only part of the rows carry a size: once, few, many, or a class if the clone is expanded.

>TRBD1|.|TRBJ2-7|TRBV27
TGTGCCAGCTCGGGACAGGGGTTTTCCTACGAGCAGTACTTC
CASSGQGFSYEQYF
>.|few|TRBJ2-1|TRBV6-1
TGTGCCAGCATCCTGACGGGCTACAATGAGCAGTTCTTC
CASILTGYNEQFF
>.|.|TRBJ1-3|TRBV6-5
TGTGCCAGTTTATCGGGAAACACCATATATTTT
CASLSGNTIYF
>TRBD2|few|TRBJ2-3|TRBV19
TGTGCCAGTAGTATCCTAGCGGGGCCCACAGATACGCAGTATTTT
CASSILAGPTDTQYF
>TRBD2|.|TRBJ2-5|TRBV7-9
TGTGCCAGCAGCTCCGGACTAGTTGTTCAAGAGACCCAGTACTTC
CASSSGLVVQETQYF
>.|.|TRBJ1-1|TRBV5-1
TGCGCCAGCAGCCTGACAGGAATGAACACTGAAGCTTTCTTT
CASSLTGMNTEAFF
>.|few|TRBJ1-1|TRBV7-9
TGTGCCAGCAGCTTCCAGGTTTACACTGAAGCTTTCTTT
CASSFQVYTEAFF
>.|.|TRBJ1-4|TRBV15
TGTGCCACCAGCGCCTCCGGGACACCAAATGAAAAACTGTTTTTT
CATSASGTPNEKLFF
>TRBD1|few|TRBJ2-7|TRBV5-4
TGTGCCAGCAGCTTGGGGGACAGGGGCCACGAGCAGTACTTC
CASSLGDRGHEQYF
>TRBD1|.|TRBJ1-1|TRBV27
TGTGCCAGCAGTTTTGGGCAGGGGGCCATGAACACTGAAGCTTTCTTT
CASSFGQGAMNTEAFF
>.|few|TRBJ2-7|TRBV6-1
TGTGCCAGCAGTGAGGGGCAGGGCGGCTCCTACGAGCAGTACTTC
CASSEGQGGSYEQYF
>.|.|TRBJ2-6|TRBV6-6
TGTGCCAGCAGGCCACCAGGGTCTGGGGCCAACGTCCTGACTTTC
CASRPPGSGANVLTF
>.|.|TRBJ1-1|TRBV5-6
TGTGCCAGCAGCTTGATGATGGGGGGAAGGGTGGCTGAAGCTTTCTTT
CASSLMMGGRVAEAFF
>.|.|TRBJ2-3|TRBV9
TGTGCCAGCAGCGTTAAGGGAGTCGACGATACGCAGTATTTT
CASSVKGVDDTQYF
>.|.|TRBJ1-1|TRBV15
TGTGCCGCCAGCGGTTATGTTAACAGGAACACTGAAGCTTTCTTT
CAASGYVNRNTEAFF
>.|.|TRBJ1-6|TRBV27
TGTGCCAGCAGTTATACAGGCCACTATAATTCACCCCTCCACTTT
CASSYTGHYNSPLHF
>.|.|TRBJ2-7|TRBV4-1
TGCGCCAGCAGCCAAGAACAATACAGCCGTGGCGAGCAGTACTTC
CASSQEQYSRGEQYF